This T cell receptor (beta chain) was recovered during a study of T cells in localized non-small cell lung cancer. Study results and caveats: In uninvolved adjacent lung, T cell clonality reached its highest value, exceeding tumor. Median roughly 57 top-100 tumor clones were shared with paired adjacent lung. Increased T cell density in blood showed an association with longer overall survival. Without multi-region sequencing, intratumor heterogeneity could not be excluded.

With 5 bases clipped from V and 7 bases from J, the junction kept 5 bases outside the gene matches. Germline CDR1 is KGHSY and CDR2 is FQNENV. CDR3 length: 13 residues. With respect to this clone: The antigen remains unidentified.

Sequenced by immunoSEQ multiplex PCR; TCRdb stores in-frame clones only, minus some. The profile shows under 95,000 clones, around 82% of them singletons. This sequence joins TRBV16 and TRBJ1-3; 7 bases map to TRBD1. The TCR sequence derives from a female donor at least 60 years old with stage I lung adenocarcinoma. This material consisted of peripheral blood, taken before any cancer treatment. Written as DNA, the CDR3 is TGTGCCAGCAGCGGATGGGACAGCAACACCATATATTTT. This encodes CASSGWDSNTIYF.